Reported below is one T cell receptor beta chain. The specificity of this receptor is unknown. No base qualities exist here, and no much larger clone lies one base off it. The data originate from a study of T cell repertoires in cytomegalovirus infection (dated by TCRdb to about 2019). About the investigation overall: The peptide stimulations were aimed at well-studied HLA-B-restricted epitopes as well as recently identified HLA-C-restricted CMV epitopes, whose presentation resists viral immunomodulation. Donor HLA type was relevant to the analysis, as public TCR beta signatures indicated carriage of CMV infection together with the matching HLA type. What the study reported, not specific to this receptor: In both this cohort and an independent approximately 370-donor cohort, the cumulative frequency of public TCR beta family members distinguished carriers of CMV infection plus the relevant HLA type. The ex vivo response was dominated by HLA-C-restricted CMV-specific TCR beta clonotypes, which also provided the single most frequent clonotype in two of eight donors.

From cysteine to phenylalanine, the CDR3 is 14 amino acids long. Only the CDR3 region is kept as DNA, spanning 42 bases read in frame from base 1. V and J lose 2 bases and 6 bases, and a span of 10 bases separates them. The germline V gene provides CDR1 SNHLY and CDR2 FYNNEI. The sample's treatment or condition, from its label and the paper: in vitro stimulation with specific CMV peptide epitopes to enrich CMV-specific T cells. The sequencer was an Illumina HiSeq 1500. TCRdb took the public reads, trimmed them with fastp at Q25, ran MiXCR for clone calling and kept in-frame beta chains. Every distinct CDR3 protein forms one entry, paired with its most common genes and DNA. This sample has approximately 990,000 distinct CDR3 sequences in its table, and roughly 31% of those were observed once. Clones ranked in the top ten supply over 13% of the sample.

The sequence is built from TRBV2 and TRBJ2-2; TRBD1 could be the D gene, as 5 bases match. Material: cultured CD8+ T cells from PBMCs, obtained from culture after CMV antigen stimulation. The sequence came from a human donor in good health (CMV status not recorded). Some clones in this sample may be carry-over from other donors' samples. The CDR3 corresponds to CASSEYQGSGELFF. The bases read TGTGCCAGCAGTGAATATCAGGGATCCGGGGAGCTGTTTTTT.